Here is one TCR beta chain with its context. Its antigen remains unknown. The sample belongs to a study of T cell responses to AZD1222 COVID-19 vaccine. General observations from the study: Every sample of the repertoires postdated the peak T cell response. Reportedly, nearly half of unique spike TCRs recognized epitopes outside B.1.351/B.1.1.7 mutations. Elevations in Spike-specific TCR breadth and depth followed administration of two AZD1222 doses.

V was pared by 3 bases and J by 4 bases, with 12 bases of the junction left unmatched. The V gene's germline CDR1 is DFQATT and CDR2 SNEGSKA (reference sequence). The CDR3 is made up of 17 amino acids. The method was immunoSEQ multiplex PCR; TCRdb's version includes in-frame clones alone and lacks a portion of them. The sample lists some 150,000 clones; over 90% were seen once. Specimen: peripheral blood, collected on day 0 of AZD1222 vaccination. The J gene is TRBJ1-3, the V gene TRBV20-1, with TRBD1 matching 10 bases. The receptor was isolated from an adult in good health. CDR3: CSASRGYRGQGGNTIYF. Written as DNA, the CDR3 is TGCAGTGCTAGTCGGGGCTATCGGGGACAGGGGGGAAACACCATATATTTT.